Presented here are 20 T cell receptor beta chains from one specimen sequenced in a study of blood T cells in healthy people across ages. Together with a sample-barcoded 5' primer, a J-beta primer mix was included in a second PCR lasting about 7 to 11 cycles. TCRdb reprocessed the 5' RACE reads via MiXCR and lists one record per CDR3 protein. The data hold more than 450,000 distinct CDR3 sequences, with about 27% observed a single time. The same sample was also studied in work on T cells of mothers and their children.

The sample taken for sequencing was blood. The receptors originated from a boy between 2 and 15 years old in good health.

The rearrangement joins TRBV7-6 to TRBJ1-2; D gene ambiguous. Germline V gene sequence: CDR1 SGHVS, CDR2 FNYEAQ. The CDR3 covers 15 residues. Trimming shortened V by 5 bases and J by 0 bases, and 13 bases separated the two germline ends. The CDR3 coding sequence is TGTGCCAGCAGCCCCGGCGGCGACCCTAACTATGGCTACACCTTC. Translation: CASSPGGDPNYGYTF.

In this sample, this clonotype turned up a few times. This chain joins TRBV20-1 and TRBJ2-5; 7 nucleotides line up with TRBD1. Per germline, CDR1 DFQATT and CDR2 SNEGSKA (reference sequence). There are 12 residues in the CDR3. Trimming took 8 bases from V and 1 from J; bases not matched to a gene: 4. The DNA for the CDR3 is TGCAGTCTTCACAGGGGCCAAGAGACCCAGTACTTC. Its protein is CSLHRGQETQYF.

The J gene is TRBJ2-5, the V gene TRBV5-1; D may be TRBD2 (6 bases). CDR1 SGHRS and CDR2 YFSETQ come from the germline V gene. V was cut by 5 bases and J by 5 bases, with 13 bases left in between. The CDR3 spans 13 residues. CDR3 bases: TGCGCCAGCAGTCGGGCTCGGGGGGAGACCCAGTACTTC. It specifies CASSRARGETQYF.

This clonotype was found a few times. The genes are TRBV15 and TRBJ2-7, with 8 bases fitting TRBD1. Looked up from germline, CDR1 is LNHNV and CDR2 is YYDKDF (reference sequence). The CDR3 length is 13 residues. V was pared by 3 bases and J by 5 bases, with 3 bases of the junction left unmatched. CDR3 region: CATSSHRGNEQYF. The DNA for the CDR3 is TGTGCCACCAGCAGTCACAGGGGGAACGAGCAGTACTTC.

This clonotype appeared a few times. CDR3 sequence reads: CAIMGGAQETQYF. As DNA, the CDR3 is TGTGCCATCATGGGGGGGGCTCAAGAGACCCAGTACTTC. J is TRBJ2-5 and V is TRBV10-3; D is perhaps TRBD2 (7 bases). The germline V gene has CDR1 ENHRY and CDR2 SYGVKD. V was shortened by 7 bases and J by 2 bases, with 11 bases between the two germline ends. This CDR3 comprises 13 residues.

This chain joins TRBV6-6 and TRBJ2-1, with a possible D match to TRBD1 (6 bases). CDR1 is MNHNY and CDR2 is SVGAGI in the germline V gene (reference sequence). The CDR3 loop spans 14 amino acids. With 0 bases removed from V and 3 bases from J, the gap between germline ends came to 6 bases. The CDR3 DNA is TGTGCCAGCAGTTACTCGACAGGCTACAATGAGCAGTTCTTC. Translating gives CASSYSTGYNEQFF.

In this sample, this clonotype turned up once. The V gene is TRBV20-1, the J gene TRBJ2-4; D remains ambiguous. The germline V gene has CDR1 DFQATT and CDR2 SNEGSKA (reference sequence). The V gene lost 2 bases and the J gene lost 1 base, with 12 bases spanning the gap. This CDR3 has 15 residues. DNA of the CDR3: TGCAGTGCTAGAATAGGGTCAAGGGCCAAAAACATTCAGTACTTC. Translation gives CSARIGSRAKNIQYF.

The table lists this clonotype with a few counts. This rearrangement joins TRBV29-1 to TRBJ1-2; no reliable D call. Trimming left V 0 bases short and J 4 bases short, with 9 bases between. Germline V gives CDR1 SQVTM, CDR2 ANQGSEA. CDR3 size: 13 residues. The CDR3 DNA reads TGCAGCGTTGAAGAGGGTCTTCCCTATGGCTACACCTTC. Its translation: CSVEEGLPYGYTF.

The J gene is TRBJ1-4, the V gene TRBV6-5; TRBD1 agrees at 7 bases. This CDR3 has 16 residues. Germline-derived CDR1 and CDR2 are MNHEY and SVGAGI. The trim removed 0 bases at V and 4 bases at J, leaving 5 bases unmatched. CDR3 residues: CASSYSRDSINEKLFF. The CDR3 DNA reads TGTGCCAGCAGTTACTCGCGGGACAGCATTAATGAAAAACTGTTTTTT.

The chain is built from TRBV3-1 and TRBJ2-5, with 7 bases identical to TRBD2. The germline gives CDR1 LGHDT, CDR2 YNNKEL (reference sequence). Unmatched junction bases numbered 3, after V lost 3 bases and J lost 5 bases. The CDR3 is made up of 13 amino acids. The CDR3 coding sequence is TGTGCCAGCAGCCACACTAGCGCGGAGACCCAGTACTTC. Translating gives CASSHTSAETQYF.

This clonotype was detected a few times. Given the absence of the conserved phenylalanine or tryptophan at the CDR3 end, a read error is likely. The CDR3 here is CAISESHRGVDEQYL. The CDR3, as DNA: TGTGCCATCAGTGAGTCTCACCGGGGGGTCGACGAGCAGTACCTC. The V call is TRBV10-3, the J call TRBJ2-7; TRBD2 agrees at 7 bases. The CDR3 length is 15 residues. V gave up 0 bases and J gave up 5 bases; unmatched junction bases: 7. Looked up from germline, CDR1 is ENHRY and CDR2 is SYGVKD.

This clonotype was observed a handful of times. The chain links TRBV19 to TRBJ1-2; 8 bases agree with TRBD1. J lost 7 bases, V lost 5 bases, and 12 bases had no gene match. This CDR3 region has 15 residues. The germline gives CDR1 LNHDA, CDR2 SQIVND (reference sequence). The CDR3 sequence is CASSGPDRAVGGYTF. CDR3 DNA sequence: TGTGCCAGTAGTGGACCGGACAGGGCAGTAGGTGGCTACACCTTC.

This sequence joins TRBV29-1 and TRBJ2-5; D gene ambiguous. Per germline, CDR1 SQVTM and CDR2 ANQGSEA. V was shortened by 4 bases and J by 5 bases, with 11 bases between the two germline ends. CDR3 length equals 12 residues. CDR3 coding DNA: TGCAGCGTTGTTTCCGCGTTCGAGACCCAGTACTTC. Translated: CSVVSAFETQYF.

The chain couples TRBV9 to TRBJ1-2; D may be TRBD1 (6 bases). Germline lookup yields CDR1 SGDLS and CDR2 YYNGEE. This CDR3 is 13 amino acids long. V gave up 3 bases and J gave up 6 bases, with 12 bases separating them. CDR3 protein: CASSEGDGHGYTF. CDR3 in DNA: TGTGCCAGCAGCGAGGGGGACGGTCATGGCTACACCTTC.

The chain joins TRBV7-3 to TRBJ2-3; TRBD1 agrees at 10 bases. J gave up 8 bases and V 3 bases, and 8 bases lay outside the gene matches. The CDR3 has 15 amino acids. The germline V gene has CDR1 SGHTA and CDR2 FQGTGA. CDR3 amino acids: CASSFRDRGIGTQYF. CDR3 nucleotide sequence: TGTGCCAGCAGCTTCCGGGACAGGGGAATAGGTACGCAGTATTTT.

This chain joins TRBV7-2 and TRBJ2-5; D gene unclear. The J call may be faulty, since TRBJ2-1 better matches the DNA end. The CDR3 totals 13 residues. CDR1 and CDR2 (germline): SGHTA, FQGNSA. CDR3 sequence (DNA): TGTGCCAGCAGGAACCTCCCAAAGAATGAGCAGTTCTTC. The encoded protein is CASRNLPKNEQFF.

The chain joins TRBV25-1 to TRBJ1-2, with 7 nucleotides matching TRBD1. This CDR3 contains 16 residues. The junction had 13 bases not matched to a gene; V was cut back by 5 bases and J by 4 bases. Germline CDR1 is MGHDK and CDR2 is SYGVNS. The CDR3 loop reads CASSQGTAEGGYGYTF. CDR3 DNA: TGTGCCAGCAGTCAGGGGACAGCCGAGGGTGGCTATGGCTACACCTTC.

The V and J genes are TRBV12-3 or TRBV12-4 and TRBJ2-1; 11 bases are shared with TRBD2. This CDR3 spans 15 amino acids. V was pared by 1 base and J by 10 bases, with 6 bases of the junction left unmatched. The CDR3 loop is CASSLVLAGGTEQFF. The CDR3 bases are TGTGCCAGCAGTTTAGTTCTAGCGGGAGGAACGGAGCAGTTCTTC.

A few counts support this clonotype. This rearrangement joins TRBV6-1 to TRBJ2-7, with 14 bases fitting TRBD2. Germline CDR1 reads MNHNS; CDR2 reads SASEGT. After removal of 2 bases from V and 2 bases from J, the junction contained 8 bases not matched to a gene. This CDR3 spans 18 amino acids. CDR3 bases: TGTGCCAGCAGTGAAACGAGGGGACTAGCGGGAGACCCCTACGAGCAGTACTTC. Residues: CASSETRGLAGDPYEQYF.

The chain combines TRBV4-2 with TRBJ2-5, with D possibly being TRBD2 (6 bases). The CDR3 is 14 amino acids. V was pared by 0 bases and J by 7 bases, with 12 bases between. Germline V gene lookup returns CDR1 LGHNA and CDR2 YNFKEQ. CDR3 nucleotide sequence: TGTGCCAGCAGCCAAGATCCAACAGCGGGGACCCAGTACTTC. Amino acid sequence: CASSQDPTAGTQYF.